Listed below are T cell receptor beta chains from one sample, sequenced in a study of PD-L1 blockade in urothelial cancer. Generated by immunoSEQ multiplex PCR, the TCRdb table keeps only in-frame clones and is missing some. The table includes nearly 30,000 clones, 70% to 90% detected once. Source: PBMCs, taken around atezolizumab (anti-PD-L1) treatment. The receptors here all came from a man in his fifties with urothelial cancer. Both conserved end residues are part of each CDR3. The D gene is left open where the match is weak. Clone size, where shown, is once, few, many, or a class for clones that have expanded.

TRBJ2-3,-,TRBV7-9,-,CASSFKSSRGAADTQYF,TGTGCCAGCAGCTTTAAATCAAGTCGGGGGGCTGCAGATACGCAGTATTTT
TRBJ2-4,-,TRBV10-2,-,CASSETFGVGKNIQYF,TGCGCCAGCAGTGAAACCTTCGGGGTGGGCAAAAACATTCAGTACTTC
TRBJ2-7,-,TRBV28,-,CASSFRQNYEQYF,TGTGCCAGCAGTTTTAGACAGAACTACGAGCAGTACTTC
TRBJ1-2,TRBD1,TRBV7-9,-,CASSLLGQSRGYTF,TGTGCCAGCAGCCTATTGGGACAGTCGCGTGGCTACACCTTC
TRBJ2-7,-,TRBV6-6,-,CASSYGHYEQYF,TGTGCCAGCAGTTACGGACACTACGAGCAGTACTTC
TRBJ2-1,TRBD2,TRBV7-9,-,CASSTWTSGRWDEQFF,TGTGCCAGCAGCACGTGGACTAGCGGGAGGTGGGATGAGCAGTTCTTC
TRBJ1-1,TRBD1,TRBV15,-,CATSSLGQGNTEAFF,TGTGCCACCAGCAGTCTGGGACAGGGGAACACTGAAGCTTTCTTT
TRBJ2-7,-,TRBV5-4,-,CASSAEGGIYEQYF,TGTGCCAGCAGCGCGGAGGGGGGGATCTACGAGCAGTACTTC
TRBJ2-2,-,TRBV29-1,-,CSVPGLANTGELFF,TGCAGCGTTCCGGGACTGGCGAACACCGGGGAGCTGTTTTTT
TRBJ2-3,-,TRBV4-3,-,CASSQDSGGAQYF,TGCGCCAGCAGCCAAGATTCTGGGGGCGCGCAGTATTTT
TRBJ1-5,-,TRBV4-3,-,CASSQDKRGRRKQPQHF,TGCGCCAGCAGCCAAGATAAAAGGGGGAGAAGAAAGCAGCCCCAGCATTTT
TRBJ2-7,-,TRBV30,few,CAWSGGRQYF,TGTGCCTGGAGTGGTGGGAGACAGTACTTC
TRBJ2-7,TRBD2,TRBV11-2,-,CASSLLTGTSGYEQYF,TGTGCCAGCAGCTTATTAACCGGGACTAGCGGCTACGAGCAGTACTTC
TRBJ2-7,TRBD1,TRBV11-2,-,CASSPGTGYYEQYF,TGTGCCAGCAGCCCCGGGACAGGTTATTACGAGCAGTACTTC
TRBJ2-1,-,TRBV2,few,CASGRDYNEQFF,TGTGCCAGCGGCCGGGACTACAATGAGCAGTTCTTC
TRBJ2-2,-,TRBV11-3,-,CASSANRVVVPGELFF,TGTGCCAGCAGCGCAAACAGGGTTGTCGTTCCCGGGGAGCTGTTTTTT
TRBJ2-3,-,TRBV30,-,CAWSVPPMGRFTDTQYF,TGTGCCTGGAGTGTACCCCCTATGGGGAGGTTTACAGATACGCAGTATTTT
TRBJ1-2,TRBD1,TRBV5-1,-,CASSFGQGSGYTF,TGCGCCAGCAGCTTCGGACAGGGAAGTGGCTACACCTTC
TRBJ2-3,-,TRBV25-1,-,CASSESRGFGTDTQYF,TGTGCCAGCAGTGAATCTCGGGGATTCGGCACAGATACGCAGTATTTT
TRBJ2-7,-,TRBV19,-,CASSITTGVAYEQYF,TGTGCCAGTAGTATAACAACAGGAGTGGCCTACGAGCAGTACTTC
TRBJ2-1,TRBD1,TRBV27,-,CATHSGQLYNEQFF,TGTGCCACCCACTCGGGACAGCTTTACAATGAGCAGTTCTTC
TRBJ2-2,TRBD1,TRBV19,-,CASSVIQGALTGELFF,TGTGCCAGTAGTGTCATACAGGGGGCCTTAACCGGGGAGCTGTTTTTT
TRBJ1-5,-,TRBV9,-,CASSVGGGQPQHF,TGTGCCAGCAGCGTAGGTGGAGGTCAGCCCCAGCATTTT
TRBJ2-1,TRBD2,TRBV7-8,-,CASSLVGGFYNEQFF,TGTGCCAGCAGCTTAGTGGGAGGGTTCTACAATGAGCAGTTCTTC
TRBJ1-5,-,TRBV28,-,CASRTGIDSNQPQHF,TGTGCCAGCAGAACAGGCATAGATAGCAATCAGCCCCAGCATTTT
TRBJ2-7,TRBD1,TRBV7-9,-,CASSHARDRTYEQYF,TGTGCCAGCAGTCACGCCCGGGACAGAACCTACGAGCAGTACTTC